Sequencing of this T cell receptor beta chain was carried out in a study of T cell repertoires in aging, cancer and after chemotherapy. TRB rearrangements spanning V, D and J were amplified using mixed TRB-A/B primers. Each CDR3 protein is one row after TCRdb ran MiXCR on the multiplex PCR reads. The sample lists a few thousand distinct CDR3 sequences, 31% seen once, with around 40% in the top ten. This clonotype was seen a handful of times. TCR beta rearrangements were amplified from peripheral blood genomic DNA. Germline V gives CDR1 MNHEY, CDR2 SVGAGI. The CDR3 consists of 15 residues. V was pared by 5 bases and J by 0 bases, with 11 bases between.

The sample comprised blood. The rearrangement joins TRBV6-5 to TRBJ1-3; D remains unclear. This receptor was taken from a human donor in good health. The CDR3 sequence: CASSPATHSGNTIYF. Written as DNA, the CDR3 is TGTGCCAGCAGTCCTGCCACTCACTCTGGAAACACCATATATTTT.